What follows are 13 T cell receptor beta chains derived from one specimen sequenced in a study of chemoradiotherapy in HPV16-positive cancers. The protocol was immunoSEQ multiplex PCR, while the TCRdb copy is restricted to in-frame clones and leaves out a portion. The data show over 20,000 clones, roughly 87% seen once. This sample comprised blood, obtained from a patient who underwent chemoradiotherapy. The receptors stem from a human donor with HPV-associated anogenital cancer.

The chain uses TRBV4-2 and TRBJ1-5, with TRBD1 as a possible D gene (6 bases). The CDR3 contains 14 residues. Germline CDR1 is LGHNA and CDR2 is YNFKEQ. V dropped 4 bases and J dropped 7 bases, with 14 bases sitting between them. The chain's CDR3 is CASSPDRLGQPQHF. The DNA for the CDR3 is TGTGCCAGCAGCCCTGACAGGCTAGGACAGCCCCAGCATTTT.

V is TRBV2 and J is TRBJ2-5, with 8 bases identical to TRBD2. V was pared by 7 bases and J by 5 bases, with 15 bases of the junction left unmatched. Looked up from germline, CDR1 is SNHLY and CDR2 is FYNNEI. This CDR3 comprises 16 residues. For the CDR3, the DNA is TGTGCCAGCACTGGGGGCGGACTAGCAGGATGGGAGACCCAGTACTTC. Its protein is CASTGGGLAGWETQYF.

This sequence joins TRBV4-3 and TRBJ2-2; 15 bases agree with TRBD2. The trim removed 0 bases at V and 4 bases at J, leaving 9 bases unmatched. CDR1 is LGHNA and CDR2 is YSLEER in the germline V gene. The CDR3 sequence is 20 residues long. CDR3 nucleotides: TGCGCCAGCAGCCAAGATCTAGGGACTAGCGGGAGGTCCAGCACCGGGGAGCTGTTTTTT. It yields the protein CASSQDLGTSGRSSTGELFF.

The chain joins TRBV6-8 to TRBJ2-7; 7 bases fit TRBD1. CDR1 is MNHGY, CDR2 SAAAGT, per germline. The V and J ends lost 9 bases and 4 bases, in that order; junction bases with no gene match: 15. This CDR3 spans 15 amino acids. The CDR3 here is CARDKGTEVNYEQYF. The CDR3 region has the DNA TGTGCCAGGGATAAGGGGACAGAGGTGAATTACGAGCAGTACTTC.

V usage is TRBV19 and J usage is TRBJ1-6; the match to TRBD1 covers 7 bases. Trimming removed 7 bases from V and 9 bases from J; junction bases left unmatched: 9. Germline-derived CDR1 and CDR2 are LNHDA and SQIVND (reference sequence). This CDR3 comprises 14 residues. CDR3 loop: CASTSDRVGSPLHF. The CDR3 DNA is TGTGCCAGTACCTCAGACAGGGTTGGTTCACCCCTCCACTTT.

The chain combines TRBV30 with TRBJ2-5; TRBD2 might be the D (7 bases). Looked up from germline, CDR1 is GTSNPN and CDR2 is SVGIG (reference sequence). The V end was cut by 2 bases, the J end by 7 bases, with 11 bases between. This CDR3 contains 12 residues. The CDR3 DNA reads TGTGCCTGGAGTATTAGGGGGGGGACCCAGTACTTC. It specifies CAWSIRGGTQYF.

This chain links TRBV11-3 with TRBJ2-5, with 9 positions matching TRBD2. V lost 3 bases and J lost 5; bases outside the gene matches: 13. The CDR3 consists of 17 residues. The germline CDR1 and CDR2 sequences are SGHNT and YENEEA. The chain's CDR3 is CASSFSAGGPVGETQYF. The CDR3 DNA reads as TGTGCCAGCAGCTTCTCGGCGGGAGGGCCCGTAGGGGAGACCCAGTACTTC.

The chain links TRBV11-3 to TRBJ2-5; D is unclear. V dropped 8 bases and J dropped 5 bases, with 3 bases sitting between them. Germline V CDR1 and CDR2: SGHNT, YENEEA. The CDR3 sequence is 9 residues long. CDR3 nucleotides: TGTGCCAGCGGGGAGACCCAGTACTTC. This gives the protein CASGETQYF.

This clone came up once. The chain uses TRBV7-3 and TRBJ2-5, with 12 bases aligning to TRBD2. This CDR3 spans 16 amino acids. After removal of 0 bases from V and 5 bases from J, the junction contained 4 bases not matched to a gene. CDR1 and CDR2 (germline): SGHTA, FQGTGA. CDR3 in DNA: TGTGCCAGCAGCTTAACGGGGCTAGCGGGAGGGGAGACCCAGTACTTC. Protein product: CASSLTGLAGGETQYF.

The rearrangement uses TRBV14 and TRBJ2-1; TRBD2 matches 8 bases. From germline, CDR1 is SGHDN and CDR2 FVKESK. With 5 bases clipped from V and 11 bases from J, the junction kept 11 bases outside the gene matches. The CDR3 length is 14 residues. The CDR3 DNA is TGTGCCAGCAGCGCCGACCATAGCGGGACAAAGCAGTTCTTC. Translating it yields CASSADHSGTKQFF.

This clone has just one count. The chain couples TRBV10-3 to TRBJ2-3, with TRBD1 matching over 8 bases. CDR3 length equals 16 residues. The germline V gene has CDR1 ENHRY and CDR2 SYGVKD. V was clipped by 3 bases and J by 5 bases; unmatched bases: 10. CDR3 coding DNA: TGTGCCATCAGTGAAACGAGACAGGGGTTCGGAGATACGCAGTATTTT. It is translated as CAISETRQGFGDTQYF.

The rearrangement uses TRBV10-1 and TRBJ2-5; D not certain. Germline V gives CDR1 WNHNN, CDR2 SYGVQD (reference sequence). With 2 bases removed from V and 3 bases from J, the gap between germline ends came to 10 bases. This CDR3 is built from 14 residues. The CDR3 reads CASSEAGSEETQYF. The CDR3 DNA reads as TGCGCCAGCAGTGAGGCCGGGTCGGAAGAGACCCAGTACTTC.

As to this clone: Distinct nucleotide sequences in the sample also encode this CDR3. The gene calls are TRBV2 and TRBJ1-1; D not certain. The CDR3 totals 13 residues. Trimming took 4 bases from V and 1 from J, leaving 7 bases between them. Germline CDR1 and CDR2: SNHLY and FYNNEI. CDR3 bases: TGTGCCAGCAGTGCGGTAGAGAACACTGAAGCTTTCTTT. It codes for CASSAVENTEAFF.